Shown below are 23 T cell receptor beta chains from a single sample sequenced in a study of spatial heterogeneity in lung cancer. Study-level findings and limits: Within tumors, counts of expanded alpha and beta TCRs tracked tumor mutation counts.

Each CDR3 protein is one row after TCRdb ran MiXCR on the 5' RACE reads. The sample has thousands of distinct CDR3 sequences, more than 10% seen once. No antigen is known for these receptors. Sample time point: sample taken at primary tumor resection. Specimen: lung tumor tissue, collected at surgery. These receptors all stem from a male donor with early-stage non-small cell lung cancer.

The chain uses TRBV29-1 and TRBJ2-3, with unresolved D. Germline CDR1 is SQVTM and CDR2 is ANQGSEA. The CDR3 is 12 residues long. V was cut by 2 bases and J by 3 bases, with 6 bases left in between. CDR3 loop: CSVERGTDTQYF. DNA of the CDR3: TGCAGCGTTGAACGCGGTACAGATACGCAGTATTTT.

This clonotype was found many times. The CDR3 nucleotides read TGTGCCAGCAGCTTAGACGCGGGATGGAGCACAGATACGCAGTATTTT. It translates to CASSLDAGWSTDTQYF. The J gene is TRBJ2-3, the V gene TRBV7-9, with D maybe TRBD2 (6 bases). There are 16 residues in the CDR3. Between the trimmed V and J ends, which lost 1 base and 0 bases, there was a span of 11 bases. The germline gives CDR1 SEHNR, CDR2 FQNEAQ (reference sequence).

The rearrangement links TRBV27 to TRBJ1-1; D perhaps matches TRBD1 (5 bases). V dropped 5 bases and J dropped 8 bases, with 18 bases sitting between them. The CDR3 consists of 14 residues. Per the germline V gene, CDR1 is MNHEY and CDR2 is SMNVEV (reference sequence). The CDR3 region is CASSPYLPTEEAFF. As DNA, the CDR3 is TGTGCCAGCAGTCCCTACCTACCGACAGAAGAAGCTTTCTTT.

This clonotype came up a few times. This sequence joins TRBV4-3 and TRBJ2-5; TRBD2 matches 7 bases. V lost 2 bases to trimming and J lost 5 bases; unmatched junction nucleotides: 11. The CDR3 totals 16 residues. The V gene's germline CDR1 is LGHNA and CDR2 YSLEER. This CDR3 reads CASSQLGGGGSETQYF. CDR3 sequence (DNA): TGCGCCAGCAGCCAACTCGGGGGAGGCGGGAGTGAGACCCAGTACTTC.

The sample holds a few counts of this clonotype. This chain links TRBV29-1 with TRBJ2-7, with 7 nucleotides matching TRBD1. The germline V gene has CDR1 SQVTM and CDR2 ANQGSEA. This CDR3 is built from 13 residues. The V and J ends lost 6 bases and 1 base, in that order; junction bases with no gene match: 6. CDR3 nucleotides: TGCAGCGTCGCTCGGGACAGTTCCTACGAGCAGTACTTC. This translates into CSVARDSSYEQYF.

This chain joins TRBV28 and TRBJ1-2, with 7 nucleotides matching TRBD1. J lost 5 bases, V lost 5 bases, and 8 bases had no gene match. The CDR3 loop spans 14 amino acids. CDR1 is MDHEN and CDR2 is SYDVKM in the germline V gene. The CDR3 sequence is CASSPMGQLYGYTF. For the CDR3, the DNA is TGTGCCAGCAGTCCGATGGGACAGCTTTATGGCTACACCTTC.

The table lists this clonotype with a few counts. CDR3 protein: CASSFGTSKQYF. The CDR3, as DNA: TGTGCCAGCAGTTTTGGTACGTCCAAGCAGTACTTC. V and J are TRBV12-3 or TRBV12-4 and TRBJ2-7, with D unresolved. With 3 bases removed from V and 8 bases from J, the gap between germline ends came to 11 bases. The CDR3 has 12 residues.

This clonotype came up a few times. V is TRBV7-3 and J is TRBJ1-3; D may be TRBD1 (5 bases). Germline CDR1 SGHTA, CDR2 FQGTGA. The CDR3 totals 13 residues. Trimming left V 4 bases short and J 3 bases short, with 7 bases between. CDR3 sequence reads: CASSSGFGNTIYF. DNA of the CDR3: TGTGCCAGCAGCTCAGGGTTTGGAAACACCATATATTTT.

This clonotype showed up just a few times. V gene TRBV29-1 combines with J gene TRBJ2-6; D is ambiguous. CDR1 and CDR2 from the germline V gene are SQVTM and ANQGSEA. This CDR3 is built from 16 residues. V was shortened by 6 bases and J by 1 base, with 16 bases between the two germline ends. The CDR3 sequence: CSVPLDGDSGANVLTF. CDR3 bases: TGCAGCGTCCCCTTGGACGGCGATTCTGGGGCCAACGTCCTGACTTTC.

This chain connects TRBV20-1 to TRBJ2-5; D remains unclear. CDR1 is DFQATT and CDR2 is SNEGSKA in the germline V gene (reference sequence). This CDR3 is built from 14 residues. As DNA, the CDR3 is TGCTGTGGTAGAGATGCGACACTGAGAGAGACCCAGTACTTC. Protein sequence: CCGRDATLRETQYF.

This sequence joins TRBV24-1 and TRBJ2-7, with a weak D call TRBD1 (6 bases). The CDR3 consists of 15 residues. The germline V gene encodes CDR1 KGHDR and CDR2 SFDVKD. V gave up 3 bases and J gave up 2 bases, with 13 bases separating them. The CDR3, as DNA: TGTGCCACCAGTGATCCCCGGGACACCACCTACGAGCAGTACTTC. Amino acids: CATSDPRDTTYEQYF.

This clonotype was observed a few times. This likely comes from a read error, as the CDR3 has no conserved phenylalanine or tryptophan at its end. The DNA is left out, because the CDR3 cannot be placed on it with certainty; the CDR3 is given as TCRdb lists it. The gene calls are TRBV7-2 and TRBJ1-2. 12 amino acids form the CDR3, both terminal residues included. CDR1 SGHTA and CDR2 FQGNSA come from the germline V gene. The CDR3 protein is CASSLFGGYMAI.

In the case of this clonotype: A read error is possible here, since a much larger clone lies one base away. This rearrangement joins TRBV3-1 to TRBJ2-1; TRBD2 might be the D (5 bases). CDR1 and CDR2 (germline): LGHDT, YNNKEL (reference sequence). CDR3 length equals 15 residues. The germline V and J ends were trimmed by 6 bases and 8 bases, with 20 bases remaining between them. This CDR3 is CASRAGISVWDEQFF. CDR3 DNA sequence: TGTGCCAGCAGGGCCGGGATTAGCGTGTGGGATGAGCAGTTCTTC.

This chain uses TRBV7-3 with TRBJ2-2; a possible D gene is TRBD2 (6 bases). This CDR3 has 12 residues. Germline V gene sequence: CDR1 SGHTA, CDR2 FQGTGA. The ends were cut back, 4 bases at V and 15 bases at J, with 15 bases in the middle. CDR3 DNA: TGTGCCAGCAGCTCGACGACTGGGGGGATGTTTTTT. Translation: CASSSTTGGMFF.

Only one count was recorded for this clonotype. The V gene is TRBV5-1, the J gene TRBJ2-2, with TRBD1 matching 7 bases. Germline V gene sequence: CDR1 SGHRS, CDR2 YFSETQ. There are 16 residues in the CDR3. The V and J ends lost 4 bases and 6 bases, in that order; junction bases with no gene match: 12. CDR3 in amino acids: CASSRGGQVRSGELFF. Written as DNA, the CDR3 is TGCGCCAGCAGCCGAGGAGGACAGGTCAGATCCGGGGAGCTGTTTTTT.

Within the sample, this clonotype is medium-sized. The gene calls are TRBV7-9 and TRBJ2-5, with D possibly TRBD1 on 6 matching bases. V was trimmed by 1 base and J by 2 bases, leaving 8 bases between them. Germline CDR1 reads SEHNR; CDR2 reads FQNEAQ (reference sequence). This CDR3 spans 14 amino acids. The CDR3 here is CASSLGGGQETQYF. CDR3 bases: TGTGCCAGCAGCTTAGGAGGGGGACAAGAGACCCAGTACTTC.

The J gene is TRBJ2-3, the V gene TRBV5-1; D assignment may be TRBD1 or TRBD2 (5 bases each). Germline V gene lookup returns CDR1 SGHRS and CDR2 YFSETQ. The CDR3 extends over 14 amino acids. The V and J ends lost 0 bases and 11 bases respectively, with 16 bases between them. The CDR3 nucleotides are TGCGCCAGCAGCTTGGCCCGGGGCGAGTGGGAGCAGTATTTT. Its protein product is CASSLARGEWEQYF.

V and J are TRBV7-8 and TRBJ1-1; the D is unclear. V shed 3 bases and J shed 0 bases, with 5 bases lying between them. The CDR3 is 13 residues long. The germline gives CDR1 SGHVS, CDR2 FQNEAQ. CDR3 DNA sequence: TGTGCCAGCAGCTTGCACTTGAACACTGAAGCTTTCTTT. Protein sequence: CASSLHLNTEAFF.

This clonotype was seen a handful of times. The rearrangement uses TRBV7-2 and TRBJ2-5, with D unresolved. This CDR3 is built from 11 residues. V dropped 3 bases and J dropped 7 bases, with 6 bases sitting between them. Germline CDR1 and CDR2: SGHTA and FQGNSA. CDR3 amino acids: CASSFRGTQYF. The CDR3, as DNA: TGTGCCAGCAGCTTCCGAGGGACCCAGTACTTC.

This clonotype is medium-sized within its sample. This chain uses TRBV6-2 or TRBV6-3 with TRBJ1-1; the match to TRBD1 covers 10 bases. CDR1 MNHEY and CDR2 SVGEGT come from the germline V gene. The CDR3 loop spans 14 amino acids. The V gene end was trimmed by 6 bases and the J gene end by 7 bases; junction bases not matched to a gene: 8. The CDR3 reads CASRPGQGFNEAFF. CDR3 DNA: TGTGCCAGCAGGCCGGGACAGGGGTTTAATGAAGCTTTCTTT.

This clonotype was detected a few times. The V call is TRBV20-1, the J call TRBJ2-1, with TRBD2 matching over 10 bases. This CDR3 is 13 amino acids long. The germline V gene has CDR1 DFQATT and CDR2 SNEGSKA (reference sequence). V lost 6 bases to trimming and J lost 3 bases; unmatched junction nucleotides: 2. The CDR3 region is CSARTSGYNEQFF. CDR3 sequence (DNA): TGCAGTGCACGGACTAGCGGCTACAATGAGCAGTTCTTC.

The CDR3 DNA follows: TGTGCCAGCAGCTTAGCTTCTAGGGGAAATGAGCAGTTCTTC. It translates to CASSLASRGNEQFF. J is TRBJ2-1 and V is TRBV7-2, with TRBD1 as a possible D gene (5 bases). The germline V and J ends were trimmed by 0 bases and 7 bases, with 10 bases remaining between them. Germline CDR1 SGHTA, CDR2 FQGNSA. The CDR3 spans 14 residues.

This clonotype ranks as medium-sized. This chain links TRBV6-1 with TRBJ1-1; 9 nucleotides match TRBD1. The CDR3 covers 14 residues. V was pared by 6 bases and J by 7 bases, with 9 bases of the junction left unmatched. From germline, CDR1 is MNHNS and CDR2 SASEGT. CDR3 sequence reads: CASRPGQGHNEAFF. CDR3 coding DNA: TGTGCCAGCAGACCGGGACAGGGACATAATGAAGCTTTCTTT.